Listed below are T cell receptor beta chains from one sample, sequenced in a study of cytotoxic CD8 clonotypes in ibrutinib-treated CLL. The protocol was immunoSEQ multiplex PCR, while the TCRdb copy is restricted to in-frame clones and leaves out a portion. The table records 90,000 to 100,000 clones, about 72% of them present only once. Sequenced here: PBMCs, sampled after 12 months of ibrutinib treatment. The receptors were sampled from a human donor with chronic lymphocytic leukemia. CDR3s include the opening cysteine and the closing phenylalanine or tryptophan. Some rows have no size entry. The others give once, few or many, or a class for an expanded clone.

CDR3 protein,V gene,J gene,clone size
CASSLNGGSYISYEQYF,TRBV7-2,TRBJ2-7,once
CASSALPGVNEKLFF,TRBV5-1,TRBJ1-4,once
CASTPGGGELFF,TRBV5-8,TRBJ2-2,NA
CASSERQGGTEAFF,TRBV6-1,TRBJ1-1,NA
CASSLGQGATEAFF,TRBV7-3,TRBJ1-1,few
CASSPRQPGPTVTGELFF,TRBV4-1,TRBJ2-2,NA
CASSQLGQTGGETQYF,TRBV23-1,TRBJ2-5,NA
CASSPTGGDGYTF,TRBV18,TRBJ1-2,NA
CASSPRQGRDEAFF,TRBV27,TRBJ1-1,NA
CASSGPSGGAIGADTQYF,TRBV6-1,TRBJ2-3,NA
CASNPGSLHEQYF,TRBV7-2,TRBJ2-7,NA
CASSLARTGGSRYGYTF,TRBV28,TRBJ1-2,NA
CASSEALGQNYGYTF,TRBV6-1,TRBJ1-2,few
CASSFSGGNSPLHF,TRBV11-2,TRBJ1-6,NA
CASSRRQEKLFF,TRBV6-6,TRBJ1-4,once
CASSLFLTGAITDTQYF,TRBV7-8,TRBJ2-3,few
CASSNDLGAGELFF,TRBV18,TRBJ2-2,NA